This entry concerns a single T cell receptor (beta chain). The target antigen is unknown. The treatment was: roughly 10-day PBMC culture with coronavirus spike peptide pools or control peptides (ViraFEST assay). ViraFEST grew antigen-specific T cells using peptide pools, then sequenced TCRs. These data belong to a study of vaccination and CD4 T cells after COVID-19. Study details: Each participant underwent a two-dose regimen of either the BNT162b2 or the mRNA-1273 vaccine. Sampling post-COVID took place a median around 100 days after diagnosis (range 35 to 161).

The Oncomine TCR Beta short-read assay was applied to DNA of cultured CD4+ T cells. Investigators obtained genomic DNA by extraction from cultured CD4+ T cells. TCRdb reprocessed the PCR reads via MiXCR and lists one record per CDR3 protein. The sample lists 12,000 to 15,000 distinct CDR3 sequences, 43% occurring once. This CDR3 region has 14 residues. Trimming left V 4 bases short and J 5 bases short, with 14 bases between. CDR1 and CDR2 from the germline V gene are SGHNT and YYREEE (reference sequence). Source material: CD4+ T cells from blood, cultured in vitro. The chain uses TRBV5-4 and TRBJ2-3, with D possibly TRBD1 on 6 matching bases. The TCR was taken from a human donor who had recovered from COVID-19. The CDR3: CASSPSLQGDTQYF. The CDR3, as DNA: TGTGCCAGCAGCCCCTCTTTACAGGGAGATACGCAGTATTTT.